This T cell receptor (beta chain) came from a study of T cells after posttransplantation cyclophosphamide. Regarding the study as a whole: After PTCy, TRB diversity resembled that of CNI/methotrexate controls. Skin or GI-infiltrating T cells shared few TRB sequences with blood.

Cells defined as naive were viable CD3+CD4+ or CD3+CD8+ and CCR7+CD45RA+CD45RO-CD95-CD27+CD28+. On the day of bone marrow donation, the related graft donor provided peripheral blood. CDR1 is SGHRS and CDR2 is YFSETQ in the germline V gene. Trimming shortened V by 6 bases and J by 3 bases, and 12 bases separated the two germline ends. This CDR3 contains 14 residues. Clones were sequenced by immunoSEQ multiplex PCR, and TCRdb holds only the in-frame ones, with some missing. The data hold tens of thousands of clones, with over 95% observed a single time. Remarks on this clone: The antigen is not known.

Material: naive CD4+ T cells sorted from PBMCs. The genes are TRBV5-1 and TRBJ1-4, with a possible D match to TRBD1 (6 bases). This receptor was taken from a man in his forties or fifties in good health, CMV-negative, and a related stem cell transplant donor. The CDR3 region has the DNA TGCGCCAGCAACCATGGACAGTCTAATGAAAAACTGTTTTTT. Amino acids: CASNHGQSNEKLFF.